The 23 T cell receptor beta chains listed next were all sequenced from one sample in a study of a mutant IDH1 vaccine in newly diagnosed glioma. Their antigens remain unidentified. The time point denotes: week 35, safety follow-up. The study gave 300 ug of mutant IDH1 20-mer peptide per vaccine dose, with topical imiquimod. Assay: immunoSEQ multiplex PCR; the TCRdb copy retains only in-frame clones and omits some. The data hold about 60,000 clones, with roughly 81% observed a single time. The source material was PBMCs, sampled from a glioma patient whose treatment included an IDH1 peptide vaccine. These receptors were taken from a man aged 35-49 years with glioma.

The chain combines TRBV11-2 with TRBJ2-3; weak D call: TRBD1 (6 bases). The CDR3 loop spans 15 amino acids. V lost 2 bases, J lost 4 bases, and 13 bases lay in between. Germline CDR1 reads SGHAT; CDR2 reads FQNNGV. The CDR3 here is CASSLRGTSPDTQYF. In nucleotides, the CDR3 is TGTGCCAGCAGCTTAAGGGGGACAAGCCCAGATACGCAGTATTTT.

The chain recombines TRBV6-6 with TRBJ1-4; D unclear. The CDR3 is made up of 16 amino acids. The germline V and J ends were trimmed by 0 bases and 0 bases, with 8 bases remaining between them. The germline V gene encodes CDR1 MNHNY and CDR2 SVGAGI (reference sequence). CDR3 coding DNA: TGTGCCAGCAGTTACTCCCAGCCCCCAACTAATGAAAAACTGTTTTTT. The encoded protein is CASSYSQPPTNEKLFF.

J is TRBJ2-5 and V is TRBV5-1; TRBD1 agrees at 11 bases. Trimming took 3 bases from V and 3 from J; bases not matched to a gene: 4. Germline V gene data show CDR1 as SGHRS and CDR2 as YFSETQ. CDR3 size: 15 residues. The CDR3 loop reads CASSSGQGAKETQYF. In DNA, the CDR3 is TGCGCCAGCAGCTCCGGACAGGGGGCTAAAGAGACCCAGTACTTC.

The V and J genes are TRBV7-6 and TRBJ2-1; 8 bases are shared with TRBD2. The germline V gene encodes CDR1 SGHVS and CDR2 FNYEAQ. The CDR3 contains 16 residues. The V gene end was trimmed by 5 bases and the J gene end by 9 bases; junction bases not matched to a gene: 15. The CDR3 nucleotides are TGTGCCAGCAGCGTAGGATCAGCGGGAGTGGGGGGTGAGCAGTTCTTC. It translates to CASSVGSAGVGGEQFF.

This clone was recorded once. The chain employs TRBV28 and TRBJ2-7; possible D gene TRBD1, 5 bases. The CDR3 loop spans 15 amino acids. The germline V gene encodes CDR1 MDHEN and CDR2 SYDVKM. V lost 2 bases and J lost 5, with 16 bases in between. CDR3 in DNA: TGTGCCAGCAGTTTAGGGGCAGGTTTTTTCCACGAGCAGTACTTC. It translates to CASSLGAGFFHEQYF.

The chain is built from TRBV27 and TRBJ2-7, with a tentative D call TRBD2 (6 bases). This CDR3 comprises 15 residues. V lost 3 bases and J lost 3, with 15 bases in between. In germline, CDR1 is MNHEY, CDR2 SMNVEV (reference sequence). CDR3 nucleotide sequence: TGTGCCAGCAGTTTTTCTTCCGGGACTTTCTACGAGCAGTACTTC. Translated, it gives CASSFSSGTFYEQYF.

The chain combines TRBV19 with TRBJ1-4, with D maybe TRBD1 (5 bases). The CDR3 is made up of 15 amino acids. V gave up 3 bases and J gave up 7 bases, with 15 bases separating them. In germline, CDR1 is LNHDA, CDR2 SQIVND (reference sequence). The CDR3 is CASSIGGLGSEKLFF. The CDR3 nucleotides are TGTGCCAGTAGTATTGGGGGACTGGGTAGTGAAAAACTGTTTTTT. The whole variable domain, remainder taken from reference TRBV19 and TRBJ1-4, is DGGITQSPKYLFRKEGQNVTLSCEQNLNHDAMYWYRQDPGQGLRLIYYSQIVNDFQKGDIAEGYSVSREKKESFPLTVTSAQKNPTAFYLCASSIGGLGSEKLFFGSGTQLSVL.

The rearrangement joins TRBV27 to TRBJ2-5; 8 bases map to TRBD2. V was pared by 5 bases and J by 4 bases, with 12 bases of the junction left unmatched. The length of the CDR3 is 16 residues. The V gene's germline CDR1 is MNHEY and CDR2 SMNVEV (reference sequence). The CDR3 region has the DNA TGTGCCAGCAGTCCTCTTGGTAGCGGGATAGTAGAGACCCAGTACTTC. This translates into CASSPLGSGIVETQYF.

The rearrangement links TRBV18 to TRBJ1-4; D is unresolved. From germline, CDR1 is KGHSH and CDR2 LQKENI. Trimming removed 8 bases from V and 8 bases from J, with 21 bases in between. This CDR3 has 15 residues. The CDR3 DNA sequence: TGTGCCAGCGCACTCAAGCCAGGTGAGGTGGAAAAACTGTTTTTT. Protein sequence: CASALKPGEVEKLFF.

Worth noting for this clone: Compared with germline, one end of the junction differs, possibly owing to a read error. Other DNA sequences of this sample code for an identical CDR3. CDR3 residues: CASSVAPGAGDYGYTF. The CDR3, as DNA: TGTGCCAGCAGCGTAGCTCCCGGGGCAGGCGACTACGGCTACACCTTC. V and J are TRBV9 and TRBJ1-2; a weak D match, TRBD1 (5 bases). Germline lookup yields CDR1 SGDLS and CDR2 YYNGEE. The CDR3 totals 16 residues. The complete variable domain, with remaining parts taken from reference TRBV9 and TRBJ1-2, reads DSGVTQTPKHLITATGQRVTLRCSPRSGDLSVYWYQQSLDQGLQFLIQYYNGEERAKGNILERFSAQQFPDLHSELNLSSLELGDSALYFCASSVAPGAGDYGYTFGSGTRLTVV.

The genes are TRBV5-6 and TRBJ1-1, with D uncertain. The length of the CDR3 is 15 residues. In germline, CDR1 is SGHDT, CDR2 YYEEEE. Trimming cost V 3 bases and J 0 bases, with 12 bases left between them. The CDR3 region is CASSSHYLMNTEAFF. CDR3 in DNA: TGTGCCAGCAGCTCACATTACCTCATGAACACTGAAGCTTTCTTT.

The chain has TRBV4-3 and TRBJ2-2; 8 nucleotides line up with TRBD2. J gave up 7 bases and V 0 bases, and 10 bases lay outside the gene matches. The CDR3 loop spans 17 amino acids. CDR1 and CDR2 from the germline V gene are LGHNA and YSLEER. The CDR3 DNA reads TGCGCCAGCAGCCAAGATGCTCGCGGGAGGTGGGTCGGGGAGCTGTTTTTT. Protein sequence: CASSQDARGRWVGELFF.

Notes on this clone: A much larger clone differs from this one at a single base, so this may be a read error. This rearrangement joins TRBV28 to TRBJ1-2, with D possibly being TRBD1 (5 bases). From germline, CDR1 is MDHEN and CDR2 SYDVKM. The CDR3 has 14 amino acids. Trimming removed 7 bases at V and 4 bases at J, with 16 bases between. CDR3: CASNPPGQAYGYTF. DNA for the CDR3: TGTGCCAGCAATCCCCCAGGGCAGGCCTATGGCTACACCTTC.

V and J are TRBV2 and TRBJ2-2; 8 nucleotides match TRBD2. Germline loops: CDR1 SNHLY, CDR2 FYNNEI. This CDR3 spans 16 amino acids. J was trimmed by 5 bases and V by 0 bases; bases with no gene match: 5. CDR3 bases: TGTGCCAGCAGTGAAGCCGGGCGACTAGCGACCGGGGAGCTGTTTTTT. The encoded protein is CASSEAGRLATGELFF.

V is TRBV5-1 and J is TRBJ2-5, with D possibly TRBD1 on 5 matching bases. Trimming pared 0 bases from V and 0 bases from J, leaving 9 bases between. This CDR3 has 15 amino acids. Germline-derived CDR1 and CDR2 are SGHRS and YFSETQ. CDR3 amino acids: CASSLVGRDQETQYF. As DNA, the CDR3 is TGCGCCAGCAGCTTGGTGGGCAGGGACCAAGAGACCCAGTACTTC. Filled out from reference TRBV5-1 and TRBJ2-5, the complete variable domain reads KAGVTQTPRYLIKTRGQQVTLSCSPISGHRSVSWYQQTPGQGLQFLFEYFSETQRNKGNFPGRFSGRQFSNSRSEMNVSTLELGDSALYLCASSLVGRDQETQYFGPGTRLLVL.

This clone occurred once. The chain uses TRBV13 and TRBJ2-7, with 9 bases fitting TRBD1. J gave up 3 bases and V 4 bases, and 13 bases lay outside the gene matches. Germline V gives CDR1 PRHDT, CDR2 FYEKMQ (reference sequence). The CDR3 length is 17 residues. CDR3 amino acids: CASSSKNSGTGRYEQYF. CDR3 bases: TGTGCCAGCAGCTCTAAAAATTCCGGGACAGGGCGCTACGAGCAGTACTTC.

The chain combines TRBV10-3 with TRBJ1-2, with 7 bases that match TRBD1. The CDR3 runs to 15 residues. The ends lost 11 bases at V and 2 bases at J; junction bases unmatched: 14. Germline assignment: CDR1 ENHRY and CDR2 SYGVKD. The CDR3 spells CAARDTGVLNYGYTF. The DNA for the CDR3 is TGTGCCGCCAGGGACACAGGGGTATTGAACTATGGCTACACCTTC.

The genes are TRBV11-2 and TRBJ1-1, with no clear D. The CDR3 totals 11 residues. V lost 4 bases and J 13 bases, leaving 13 bases between the germline ends. CDR1 and CDR2 from the germline V gene are SGHAT and FQNNGV. The CDR3 reads CASSSGVGIFF. The DNA for the CDR3 is TGTGCCAGCAGCTCTGGCGTGGGAATTTTCTTT.

This clone was seen more than once but under ten times. The V and J genes are TRBV2 and TRBJ2-5, with TRBD1 matching over 7 bases. The length of the CDR3 is 12 residues. CDR1 is SNHLY and CDR2 is FYNNEI in the germline V gene. Losses at the gene ends were 7 bases for V and 4 bases for J; bases not matched to a gene: 3. The CDR3 spells CASNRQGETQYF. For the CDR3, the DNA is TGTGCCAGCAATCGACAGGGAGAGACCCAGTACTTC.

The chain recombines TRBV27 with TRBJ1-5; no clear D gene. This CDR3 has 15 amino acids. Per the germline V gene, CDR1 is MNHEY and CDR2 is SMNVEV (reference sequence). Between the trimmed V and J ends, which lost 6 bases and 2 bases, there was a span of 14 bases. The CDR3 sequence is CASRGTWAGNQPQHF. CDR3 in DNA: TGTGCCAGCAGGGGAACCTGGGCGGGCAATCAGCCCCAGCATTTT.

The chain is built from TRBV10-1 and TRBJ2-7, with 11 bases identical to TRBD1. The germline CDR1 and CDR2 sequences are WNHNN and SYGVQD (reference sequence). This CDR3 contains 15 residues. Trimming removed 6 bases from V and 6 bases from J; junction bases left unmatched: 10. CDR3: CASSASWTGGSEQYF. The CDR3 DNA reads TGCGCCAGCAGCGCTTCTTGGACAGGGGGCTCCGAGCAGTACTTC.

This sequence joins TRBV4-2 and TRBJ1-5; D is unresolved. The CDR3 length is 13 residues. Germline-derived CDR1 and CDR2 are LGHNA and YNFKEQ. Trimming shortened V by 1 base and J by 4 bases, and 5 bases separated the two germline ends. CDR3 DNA sequence: TGTGCCAGCAGCCAAGCCGAGAATCAGCCCCAGCATTTT. This translates into CASSQAENQPQHF.

The chain couples TRBV4-3 to TRBJ2-7, with 9 positions matching TRBD2. Per germline, CDR1 LGHNA and CDR2 YSLEER. CDR3 size: 21 residues. The junction had 21 bases not matched to a gene; V was cut back by 1 base and J by 2 bases. In DNA form, the CDR3 reads TGCGCCAGCAGCCAAGCTCCAAGTCGAATCCTCAGGCGGGAGGGCCCCTACGAGCAGTACTTC. This translates into CASSQAPSRILRREGPYEQYF.